Presented here are 30 T cell receptor beta chains from one specimen sequenced in a study of human T cells and chemical hapten exposure. Time point meaning: pre-sensitization, week 0. Treatment meaning: therapeutic diphenylcyclopropenone sensitization with weekly scalp DPC. MiXCR, run by TCRdb on the RACE reads, gives a single entry per CDR3 protein. Counted here are about 68,000 distinct CDR3 sequences, 11% occurring once; the ten biggest clones make up 5% to 5.5%. The sequencing used whole blood, collected in connection with sensitization to the hapten diphenylcyclopropenone (DPC). The receptor source for this set is a woman between 50 and 59 years old with alopecia areata. Some clones in this sample may be carry-over from other donors' samples.

This clonotype came up a few times. The rearrangement joins TRBV29-1 to TRBJ2-7; 9 bases map to TRBD2. This CDR3 is 13 amino acids long. Trimming at V came to 5 bases and at J to 3 bases, leaving 5 bases not matched to a gene. CDR1 is SQVTM and CDR2 is ANQGSEA in the germline V gene. CDR3 loop: CSVKAAGGYEQYF. CDR3 nucleotides: TGCAGCGTTAAGGCAGCGGGGGGCTACGAGCAGTACTTC.

This clonotype was observed many times. The chain joins TRBV29-1 to TRBJ1-1; D unclear. The CDR3 length is 15 residues. Trimming removed 7 bases at V and 0 bases at J, with 18 bases between. Germline CDR1 reads SQVTM; CDR2 reads ANQGSEA. CDR3 nucleotide sequence: TGCAGCGCCCCGGCGCGGGGTGGGGTGAACACTGAAGCTTTCTTT. Translated: CSAPARGGVNTEAFF.

This clonotype was found many times. The genes are TRBV7-3 and TRBJ2-1; D might be TRBD1 or TRBD2, each matching 5 bases. The ends were cut back, 3 bases at V and 5 bases at J, with 14 bases in the middle. The CDR3 spans 15 residues. The germline V gene has CDR1 SGHTA and CDR2 FQGTGA. In DNA form, the CDR3 reads TGTGCCAGCAGCTTTGGGGGAGTGGGCCACAATGAGCAGTTCTTC. As protein: CASSFGGVGHNEQFF.

This clonotype was counted between two and nine times. The chain carries TRBV6-5 and TRBJ1-1; possible D gene TRBD1, 5 bases. V was trimmed by 0 bases and J by 4 bases, leaving 15 bases between them. Germline V gene data show CDR1 as MNHEY and CDR2 as SVGAGI. The CDR3 is 16 amino acids. CDR3 coding DNA: TGTGCCAGCAGTTACTCGATCGGGGCCGGGGGCACTGAAGCTTTCTTT. This encodes CASSYSIGAGGTEAFF.

This clonotype has a count of ten or more. CDR3 region: CASSLYGRSEQYF. Here the CDR3 DNA reads TGTGCCAGCAGCCTATATGGACGATCCGAGCAGTACTTC. The gene calls are TRBV5-4 and TRBJ2-7; no reliable D call. This CDR3 region has 13 residues. V lost 4 bases to trimming and J lost 6 bases, with 14 bases between them. Looked up from germline, CDR1 is SGHNT and CDR2 is YYREEE (reference sequence).

This clonotype was counted ten times or more. The chain uses TRBV4-2 and TRBJ2-3, with 12 bases aligning to TRBD2. Germline V gene lookup returns CDR1 LGHNA and CDR2 YNFKEQ. The CDR3 totals 18 residues. With 1 base clipped from V and 0 bases from J, the junction kept 5 bases outside the gene matches. CDR3 DNA: TGTGCCAGCAGCCAAGTATCTAGCGGGGGGGCTAGCACAGATACGCAGTATTTT. Residues: CASSQVSSGGASTDTQYF.

Many counts were recorded for this clonotype. This sequence joins TRBV9 and TRBJ2-2; D remains unclear. Trimming stripped 5 bases from V and 6 bases from J, with 14 bases between. From germline, CDR1 is SGDLS and CDR2 YYNGEE. The CDR3 extends over 14 amino acids. The CDR3 is CASRVNLSPGELFF. CDR3 nucleotides: TGTGCCAGCAGAGTAAATCTCTCCCCCGGGGAGCTGTTTTTT.

The table lists this clonotype with a few counts. The chain employs TRBV10-2 and TRBJ1-2, with 7 bases identical to TRBD1. In germline, CDR1 is WSHSY, CDR2 SAAADI. V dropped 6 bases and J dropped 7; count of bases not matched to a gene: 11. The CDR3 has 14 amino acids. Here the CDR3 DNA reads TGCGCCAGCAGCCCGGCAGGGGGGCGCGGTGGCTACACCTTC. Its protein is CASSPAGGRGGYTF.

The V and J genes are TRBV5-1 and TRBJ1-5; D uncertain. V dropped 0 bases and J dropped 5 bases, with 9 bases sitting between them. This CDR3 region has 14 residues. Germline V gene lookup returns CDR1 SGHRS and CDR2 YFSETQ. The CDR3 DNA follows: TGCGCCAGCAGCTTGGCTGGGGTGGATCAGCCCCAGCATTTT. Its protein product is CASSLAGVDQPQHF.

This clonotype has a count of ten or more. The chain recombines TRBV7-2 with TRBJ2-7; D not resolved. The CDR3 is 12 residues long. The V gene's germline CDR1 is SGHTA and CDR2 FQGNSA. V was shortened by 5 bases and J by 1 base, with 6 bases between the two germline ends. The CDR3 bases are TGTGCCAGCAGCCCCCTATCCTACGAGCAGTACTTC. Translated: CASSPLSYEQYF.

The table lists this clonotype with many counts. This rearrangement joins TRBV10-1 to TRBJ1-5; tentatively, D is TRBD1 (5 bases). Germline V gene data show CDR1 as WNHNN and CDR2 as SYGVQD (reference sequence). The ends were cut back, 0 bases at V and 9 bases at J, with 15 bases in the middle. This CDR3 contains 15 residues. The CDR3 region has the DNA TGCGCCAGCAGTGAGTCGCGCGGGCCTAGGGGGCCCCAGCATTTT. As protein: CASSESRGPRGPQHF.

This clonotype came up a few times. The rearrangement links TRBV28 to TRBJ2-6; D perhaps matches TRBD2 (6 bases). The germline gives CDR1 MDHEN, CDR2 SYDVKM. V was pared by 6 bases and J by 3 bases, with 12 bases between. The CDR3 sequence is 15 residues long. CDR3 coding DNA: TGTGCCAGCAGCCAGGCGGGGATTGGGGCCAACGTCCTGACTTTC. Residues: CASSQAGIGANVLTF.

Only a few counts were recorded for this clonotype. This chain joins TRBV7-6 and TRBJ2-1; 12 bases line up with TRBD2. The CDR3 length is 19 residues. V was pared by 1 base and J by 3 bases, with 10 bases of the junction left unmatched. CDR1 is SGHVS and CDR2 is FNYEAQ in the germline V gene. Here the CDR3 reads CASSLVSLAGGLFYNEQFF. For the CDR3, the DNA is TGTGCCAGCAGCTTAGTCTCACTAGCGGGGGGCCTATTCTACAATGAGCAGTTCTTC.

This clonotype showed up just a few times. The chain carries TRBV29-1 and TRBJ1-3, with no clear D. Germline V gene sequence: CDR1 SQVTM, CDR2 ANQGSEA. V was cut by 4 bases and J by 0 bases, with 4 bases left in between. There are 12 residues in the CDR3. CDR3 region: CSVAFSGNTIYF. CDR3 DNA sequence: TGCAGCGTTGCCTTCTCTGGAAACACCATATATTTT.

The chain links TRBV18 to TRBJ2-5; D perhaps matches TRBD1 (6 bases). There are 14 residues in the CDR3. Germline V gene lookup returns CDR1 KGHSH and CDR2 LQKENI. Deletions cut 1 base from V and 0 bases from J, with 6 bases between. In nucleotides, the CDR3 is TGTGCCAGCTCACCACGGACAGACCAAGAGACCCAGTACTTC. Translating it yields CASSPRTDQETQYF.

The genes are TRBV6-2 or TRBV6-3 and TRBJ1-5; possible D gene TRBD1, 6 bases. The V end lost 4 bases, the J end lost 7 bases, and 14 bases lay between the germline ends. CDR3 length: 14 amino acids. The V gene's germline CDR1 is MNHEY and CDR2 SVGEGT. The chain's CDR3 is CASSSRGTGQPQHF. For the CDR3, the DNA is TGTGCCAGCAGTTCTAGGGGGACGGGCCAGCCCCAGCATTTT.

The rearrangement joins TRBV29-1 to TRBJ2-1; D unresolved. The V and J ends lost 0 bases and 7 bases respectively, with 16 bases between them. Looked up from germline, CDR1 is SQVTM and CDR2 is ANQGSEA. This CDR3 is 15 amino acids long. CDR3 protein: CSVEDNTGRTNEQFF. Written as DNA, the CDR3 is TGCAGCGTTGAAGACAATACCGGGCGGACGAATGAGCAGTTCTTC.

This clonotype was counted ten times or more. V gene TRBV10-3 combines with J gene TRBJ2-7, with a possible D match to TRBD1 (6 bases). CDR1 and CDR2 from the germline V gene are ENHRY and SYGVKD. V was trimmed by 6 bases and J by 3 bases, leaving 12 bases between them. This CDR3 comprises 13 residues. The CDR3, as DNA: TGTGCCATCAGCCCCCGGGACAACTACGAGCAGTACTTC. Protein sequence: CAISPRDNYEQYF.

A few counts support this clonotype. The V call is TRBV19, the J call TRBJ1-2; 9 bases line up with TRBD1. The junction had 11 bases not matched to a gene; V was cut back by 6 bases and J by 0 bases. The length of the CDR3 is 17 residues. Germline V gene lookup returns CDR1 LNHDA and CDR2 SQIVND (reference sequence). The CDR3 coding sequence is TGTGCCAGTAGACAGGGACAGGGAGTATGGACTAACTATGGCTACACCTTC. Translating it yields CASRQGQGVWTNYGYTF.

This clonotype showed up just a few times. The CDR3 spells CASSEFGGSSYNEQFF. The CDR3 bases are TGTGCCAGCAGTGAATTCGGGGGAAGCTCCTACAATGAGCAGTTCTTC. The genes are TRBV6-1 and TRBJ2-1, with a possible D match to TRBD2 (6 bases). V was trimmed by 2 bases and J by 0 bases, leaving 11 bases between them. The CDR3 length is 16 residues. CDR1 is MNHNS and CDR2 is SASEGT in the germline V gene.

V and J are TRBV6-2 or TRBV6-3 and TRBJ1-6; the D gene is possibly TRBD1 (5 bases). This CDR3 spans 15 amino acids. The germline CDR1 and CDR2 sequences are MNHEY and SVGEGT. V lost 5 bases and J lost 9, with 17 bases in between. The CDR3 sequence: CASSDRGLPPSPLHF. CDR3 in DNA: TGTGCCAGCAGTGACCGGGGACTCCCCCCTTCACCCCTCCACTTT.

This clonotype showed up many times. The gene calls are TRBV27 and TRBJ2-1; 8 positions match TRBD2. The germline V gene has CDR1 MNHEY and CDR2 SMNVEV (reference sequence). CDR3 size: 16 residues. J lost 7 bases, V lost 2 bases, and 10 bases had no gene match. The DNA for the CDR3 is TGTGCCAGCAGTTTAAGTTTCGGGGCTAGCGGGAATGAGCAGTTCTTC. As protein: CASSLSFGASGNEQFF.

This clonotype was observed a handful of times. This chain uses TRBV28 with TRBJ2-3; tentatively, D is TRBD1 or TRBD2 (6 bases each). With 6 bases removed from V and 3 bases from J, the gap between germline ends came to 13 bases. This CDR3 has 14 residues. Germline V gives CDR1 MDHEN, CDR2 SYDVKM. The CDR3 loop reads CASRAGGATDTQYF. As DNA, the CDR3 is TGTGCCAGCAGGGCCGGGGGCGCGACAGATACGCAGTATTTT. The whole variable domain, filled in from reference TRBV28 and TRBJ2-3, reads DVKVTQSSRYLVKRTGEKVFLECVQDMDHENMFWYRQDPGLGLRLIYFSYDVKMKEKGDIPEGYSVSREKKERFSLILESASTNQTSMYLCASRAGGATDTQYFGPGTRLTVL.

The chain combines TRBV7-6 with TRBJ2-3, with a weak D call TRBD2 (7 bases). Between the trimmed V and J ends, which lost 5 bases and 2 bases, there was a span of 14 bases. The CDR3 covers 15 residues. Germline V gene lookup returns CDR1 SGHVS and CDR2 FNYEAQ. The CDR3 DNA sequence: TGTGCCAGCAGCCCGCGGGGGCCCCCCACAGATACGCAGTATTTT. Translating it yields CASSPRGPPTDTQYF.

The table lists this clonotype with many counts. V usage is TRBV7-3 and J usage is TRBJ1-2; TRBD1 is a possible D gene (5 bases). The length of the CDR3 is 16 residues. Germline values: CDR1 SGHTA, CDR2 FQGTGA. V was cut by 0 bases and J by 2 bases, with 13 bases left in between. The CDR3 DNA reads as TGTGCCAGCAGCTTAACAGGGGTGCGTCAGAACTATGGCTACACCTTC. It yields the protein CASSLTGVRQNYGYTF.

This clonotype was seen repeatedly, ten times or more. The chain couples TRBV24-1 to TRBJ2-4; 8 bases line up with TRBD1. Germline CDR1 is KGHDR and CDR2 is SFDVKD. The CDR3 contains 14 residues. J gave up 8 bases and V 4 bases, and 6 bases lay outside the gene matches. The DNA of the CDR3 is TGTGCCACCAGTGAGGCAGGGGGCCGAGACATTCAGTACTTC. This gives the protein CATSEAGGRDIQYF.

V and J are TRBV9 and TRBJ2-1, with D tentatively TRBD2 (6 bases). V was shortened by 3 bases and J by 0 bases, with 16 bases between the two germline ends. The CDR3 contains 17 residues. In germline, CDR1 is SGDLS, CDR2 YYNGEE. The CDR3 loop is CASSGQPGLSSYNEQFF. The CDR3 nucleotides read TGTGCCAGCAGCGGGCAGCCGGGACTTAGCTCCTACAATGAGCAGTTCTTC.

J is TRBJ2-2 and V is TRBV24-1; D is undetermined. Germline assignment: CDR1 KGHDR and CDR2 SFDVKD. CDR3 length: 15 amino acids. V lost 7 bases, J lost 0 bases, and 11 bases lay in between. The CDR3 DNA is TGTGCCACCAGCCCCGGGCCCTCGAACACCGGGGAGCTGTTTTTT. It encodes CATSPGPSNTGELFF.

This clonotype appeared many times. The V and J genes are TRBV29-1 and TRBJ1-5, with TRBD1 as a possible D gene (5 bases). The CDR3 runs to 14 residues. Deletions cut 7 bases from V and 2 bases from J, with 15 bases between. Germline V gene data show CDR1 as SQVTM and CDR2 as ANQGSEA. CDR3: CSARNGGGNQPQHF. CDR3 DNA: TGCAGCGCCCGAAATGGGGGGGGCAATCAGCCCCAGCATTTT.

The chain uses TRBV9 and TRBJ2-3, with 7 bases matching TRBD2. The CDR3 extends over 14 amino acids. V gave up 0 bases and J gave up 9 bases; unmatched junction bases: 7. The V gene's germline CDR1 is SGDLS and CDR2 YYNGEE. The CDR3 region is CASSVGASGETQYF. CDR3 nucleotides: TGTGCCAGCAGCGTAGGGGCTAGCGGCGAAACGCAGTATTTT.